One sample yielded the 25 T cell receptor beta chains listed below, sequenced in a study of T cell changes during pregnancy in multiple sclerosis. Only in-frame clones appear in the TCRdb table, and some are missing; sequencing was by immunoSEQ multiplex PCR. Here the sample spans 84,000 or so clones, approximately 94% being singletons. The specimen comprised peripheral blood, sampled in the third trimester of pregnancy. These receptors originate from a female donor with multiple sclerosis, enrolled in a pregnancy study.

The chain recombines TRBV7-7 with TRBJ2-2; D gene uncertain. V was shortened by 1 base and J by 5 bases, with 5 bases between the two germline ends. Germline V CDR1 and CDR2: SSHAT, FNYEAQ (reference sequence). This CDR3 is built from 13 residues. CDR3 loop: CASSLVLTGELFF. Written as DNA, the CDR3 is TGTGCCAGCAGCTTAGTCCTTACCGGGGAGCTGTTTTTT.

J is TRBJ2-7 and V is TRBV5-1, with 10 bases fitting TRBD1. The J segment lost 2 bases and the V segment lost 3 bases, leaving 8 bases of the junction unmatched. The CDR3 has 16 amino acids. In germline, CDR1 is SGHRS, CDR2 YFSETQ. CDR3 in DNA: TGCGCCAGCAGCTGGGACCCCGGGACAGGGGCCTACGAGCAGTACTTC. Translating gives CASSWDPGTGAYEQYF.

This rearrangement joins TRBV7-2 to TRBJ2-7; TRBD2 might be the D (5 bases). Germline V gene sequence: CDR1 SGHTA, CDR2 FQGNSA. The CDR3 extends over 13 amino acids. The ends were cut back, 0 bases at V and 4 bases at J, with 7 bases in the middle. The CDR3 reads CASSLAGAYEQYF. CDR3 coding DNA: TGTGCCAGCAGCTTAGCGGGAGCATACGAGCAGTACTTC. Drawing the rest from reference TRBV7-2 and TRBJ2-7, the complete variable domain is GAGVSQSPSNKVTEKGKDVELRCDPISGHTALYWYRQSLGQGLEFLIYFQGNSAPDKSGLPSDRFSAERTGGSVSTLTIQRTQQEDSAVYLCASSLAGAYEQYFGPGTRLTVT.

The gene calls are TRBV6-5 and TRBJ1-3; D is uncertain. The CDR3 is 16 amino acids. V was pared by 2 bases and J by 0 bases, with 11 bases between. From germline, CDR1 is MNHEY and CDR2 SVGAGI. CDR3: CASSYGAESSGNTIYF. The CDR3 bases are TGTGCCAGCAGTTACGGAGCCGAAAGCTCTGGAAACACCATATATTTT.

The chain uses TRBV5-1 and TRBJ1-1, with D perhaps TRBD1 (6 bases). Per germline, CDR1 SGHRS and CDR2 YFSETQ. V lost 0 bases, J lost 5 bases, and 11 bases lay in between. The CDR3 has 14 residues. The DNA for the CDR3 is TGCGCCAGCAGCTTGGGGACAGCGAGTACTGAAGCTTTCTTT. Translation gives CASSLGTASTEAFF.

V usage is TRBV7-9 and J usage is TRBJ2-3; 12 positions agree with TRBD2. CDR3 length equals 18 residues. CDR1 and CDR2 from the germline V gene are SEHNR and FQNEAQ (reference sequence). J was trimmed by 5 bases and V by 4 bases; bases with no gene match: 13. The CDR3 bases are TGTGCCAGCAGCTCCCCCACGCCTAGCGGGAGGGAGAGAGATACGCAGTATTTT. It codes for CASSSPTPSGRERDTQYF. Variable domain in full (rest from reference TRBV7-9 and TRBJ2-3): DTGVSQNPRHKITKRGQNVTFRCDPISEHNRLYWYRQTLGQGPEFLTYFQNEAQLEKSRLLSDRFSAERPKGSFSTLEIQRTEQGDSAMYLCASSSPTPSGRERDTQYFGPGTRLTVL.

The CDR3 coding sequence is TGCGCCAGCAGCTTGGACAGATGGAAAACTGAAGCTTTCTTT. Translating it yields CASSLDRWKTEAFF. The J gene is TRBJ1-1, the V gene TRBV5-1; D is undetermined. The length of the CDR3 is 14 residues. CDR1 is SGHRS, CDR2 YFSETQ, per germline. The V end was cut by 0 bases, the J end by 5 bases, with 11 bases between. Full variable domain (remainder filled in from reference TRBV5-1 and TRBJ1-1): KAGVTQTPRYLIKTRGQQVTLSCSPISGHRSVSWYQQTPGQGLQFLFEYFSETQRNKGNFPGRFSGRQFSNSRSEMNVSTLELGDSALYLCASSLDRWKTEAFFGQGTRLTVV.

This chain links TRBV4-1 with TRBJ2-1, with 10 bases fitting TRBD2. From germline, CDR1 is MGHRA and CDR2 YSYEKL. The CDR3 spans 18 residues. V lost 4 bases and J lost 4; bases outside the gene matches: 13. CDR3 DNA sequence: TGCGCCAGCAGCCCCTCGGGTAGCGGGAGGCTTAATTACAATGAGCAGTTCTTC. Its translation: CASSPSGSGRLNYNEQFF.

This CDR3 is CASSRLADNEQFF. CDR3 in DNA: TGTGCCAGCTCACGACTAGCAGACAATGAGCAGTTCTTC. The J gene is TRBJ2-1, the V gene TRBV18; 7 positions match TRBD2. V dropped 4 bases and J dropped 5; count of bases not matched to a gene: 2. The CDR3 sequence is 13 residues long. Germline V gene lookup returns CDR1 KGHSH and CDR2 LQKENI.

Written as DNA, the CDR3 is TGTGCCAGCAGCCAGAGGGCTAGCGGGAGTTCCGCCGGGGAGCTGTTTTTT. Encoded protein: CASSQRASGSSAGELFF. The chain is built from TRBV5-5 and TRBJ2-2, with 10 bases lining up with TRBD2. Germline trimming cut 4 bases from V and 6 bases from J; bases unmatched to any gene: 12. CDR3 length equals 17 residues. CDR1 and CDR2 from the germline V gene are SGHKS and YYEKEE (reference sequence). Full variable domain (remainder filled in from reference TRBV5-5 and TRBJ2-2): DAGVTQSPTHLIKTRGQQVTLRCSPISGHKSVSWYQQVLGQGPQFIFQYYEKEERGRGNFPDRFSARQFPNYSSELNVNALLLGDSALYLCASSQRASGSSAGELFFGEGSRLTVL.

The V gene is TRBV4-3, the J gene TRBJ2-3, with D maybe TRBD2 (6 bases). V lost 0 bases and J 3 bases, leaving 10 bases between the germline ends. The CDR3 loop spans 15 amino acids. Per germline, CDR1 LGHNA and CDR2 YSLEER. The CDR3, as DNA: TGCGCCAGCAGCCAAGATGAGGGGAGGACAGATACGCAGTATTTT. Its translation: CASSQDEGRTDTQYF.

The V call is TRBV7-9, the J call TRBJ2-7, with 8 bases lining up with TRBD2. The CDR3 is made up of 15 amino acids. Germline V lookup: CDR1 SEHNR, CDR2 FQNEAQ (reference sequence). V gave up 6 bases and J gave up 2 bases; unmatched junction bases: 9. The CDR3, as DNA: TGTGCCAGCAGACCCCTCTGGCGGGAGGCCTACGAGCAGTACTTC. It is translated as CASRPLWREAYEQYF.

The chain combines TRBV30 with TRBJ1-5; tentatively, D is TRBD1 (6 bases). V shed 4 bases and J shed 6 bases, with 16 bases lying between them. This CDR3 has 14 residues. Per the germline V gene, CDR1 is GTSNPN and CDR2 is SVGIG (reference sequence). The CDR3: CAWTAGQSGQPQHF. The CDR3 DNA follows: TGTGCCTGGACCGCCGGACAGAGCGGTCAGCCCCAGCATTTT.

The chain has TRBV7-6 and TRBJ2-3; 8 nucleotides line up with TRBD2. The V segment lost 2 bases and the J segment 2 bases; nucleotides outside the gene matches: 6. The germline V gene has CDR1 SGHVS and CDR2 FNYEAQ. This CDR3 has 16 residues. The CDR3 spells CASSLNAGGDTDTQYF. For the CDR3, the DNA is TGTGCCAGCAGCTTAAATGCGGGAGGAGACACAGATACGCAGTATTTT.

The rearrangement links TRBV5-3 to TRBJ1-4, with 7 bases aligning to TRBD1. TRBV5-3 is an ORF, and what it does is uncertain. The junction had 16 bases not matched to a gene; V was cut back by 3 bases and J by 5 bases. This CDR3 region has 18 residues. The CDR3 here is CARSSGKGQTTGNEKLFF. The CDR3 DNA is TGTGCCAGAAGCTCTGGGAAGGGACAGACGACCGGGAATGAAAAACTGTTTTTT.

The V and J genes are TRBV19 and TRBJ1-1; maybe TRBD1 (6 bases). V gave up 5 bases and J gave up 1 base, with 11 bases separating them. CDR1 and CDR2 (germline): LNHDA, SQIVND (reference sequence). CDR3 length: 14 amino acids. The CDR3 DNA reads TGTGCCAGTAGTGCAACAGGGTGGAACACTGAAGCTTTCTTT. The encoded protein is CASSATGWNTEAFF.

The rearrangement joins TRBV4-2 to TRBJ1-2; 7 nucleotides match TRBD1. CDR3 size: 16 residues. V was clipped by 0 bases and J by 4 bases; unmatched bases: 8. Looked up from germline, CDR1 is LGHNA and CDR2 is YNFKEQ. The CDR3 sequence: CASSQERRGRPYGYTF. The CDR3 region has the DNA TGTGCCAGCAGCCAAGAGAGAAGGGGGCGGCCCTATGGCTACACCTTC.

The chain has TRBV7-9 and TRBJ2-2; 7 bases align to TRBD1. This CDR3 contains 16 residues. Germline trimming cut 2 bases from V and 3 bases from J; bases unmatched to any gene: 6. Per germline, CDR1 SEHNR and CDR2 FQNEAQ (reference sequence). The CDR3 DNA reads TGTGCCAGCAGCTTACCCCAGGGGGTGGACACCGGGGAGCTGTTTTTT. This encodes CASSLPQGVDTGELFF.

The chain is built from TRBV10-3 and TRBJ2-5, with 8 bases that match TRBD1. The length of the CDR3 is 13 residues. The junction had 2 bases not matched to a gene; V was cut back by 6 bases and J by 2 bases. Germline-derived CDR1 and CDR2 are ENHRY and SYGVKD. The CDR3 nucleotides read TGTGCCATCAGGGGGACAGGTCAAGAGACCCAGTACTTC. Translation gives CAIRGTGQETQYF.

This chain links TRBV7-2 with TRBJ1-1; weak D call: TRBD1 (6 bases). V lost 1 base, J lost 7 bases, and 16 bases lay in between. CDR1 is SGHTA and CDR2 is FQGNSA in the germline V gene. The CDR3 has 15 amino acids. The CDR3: CASSLEARGLGEAFF. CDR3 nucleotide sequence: TGTGCCAGCAGCTTAGAGGCCAGGGGTTTAGGTGAAGCTTTCTTT.

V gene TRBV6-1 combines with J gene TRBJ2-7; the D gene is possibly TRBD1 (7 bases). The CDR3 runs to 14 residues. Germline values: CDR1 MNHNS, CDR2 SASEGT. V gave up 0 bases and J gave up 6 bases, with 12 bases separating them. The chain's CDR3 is CASSEARQGGEQYF. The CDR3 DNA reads TGTGCCAGCAGTGAAGCGCGACAGGGAGGCGAGCAGTACTTC.

The CDR3 DNA follows: TGCGCCAGCAGCCTATTAGCGGGAGGGCCAAGAATCGCCTACAATGAGCAGTTCTTC. It codes for CASSLLAGGPRIAYNEQFF. The chain couples TRBV4-1 to TRBJ2-1; 11 bases align to TRBD2. The V gene end was trimmed by 4 bases and the J gene end by 2 bases; junction bases not matched to a gene: 13. Germline-derived CDR1 and CDR2 are MGHRA and YSYEKL. The CDR3 loop spans 19 amino acids.

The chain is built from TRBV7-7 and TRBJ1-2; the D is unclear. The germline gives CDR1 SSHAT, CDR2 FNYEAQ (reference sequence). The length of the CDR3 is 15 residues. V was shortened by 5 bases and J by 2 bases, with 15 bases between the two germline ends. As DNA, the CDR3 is TGTGCCAGCAGCCCTATCGCTATCCAAAACTATGGCTACACCTTC. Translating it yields CASSPIAIQNYGYTF.

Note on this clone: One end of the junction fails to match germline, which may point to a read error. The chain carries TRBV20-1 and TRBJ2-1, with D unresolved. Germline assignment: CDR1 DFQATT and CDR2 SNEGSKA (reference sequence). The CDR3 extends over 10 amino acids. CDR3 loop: CGARDAVQFF. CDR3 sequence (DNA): TGCGGTGCTAGAGATGCGGTCCAGTTCTTC.

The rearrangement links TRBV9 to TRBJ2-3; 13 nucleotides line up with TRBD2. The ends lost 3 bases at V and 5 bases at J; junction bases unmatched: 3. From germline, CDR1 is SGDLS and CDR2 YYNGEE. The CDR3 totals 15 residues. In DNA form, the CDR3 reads TGTGCCAGCAGCGGCCGGACTAGCGGGAGAGATACGCAGTATTTT. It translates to CASSGRTSGRDTQYF.